This entry features one T cell receptor beta chain sequence. Its antigen is still unknown. This may be a read error: a much more frequent sequence differs by one nucleotide. This sample was included in a study of immune heterogeneity within non-small cell lung tumors. Study-wide background: Of the tumors, a few were squamous cell, 9 to 10 non-squamous, and 1 not otherwise specified. Study conclusions and caveats: Both recurring identical dominant CDR3 beta clonotypes and site-unique high-frequency clones were observed across tumor sites within a patient. With local tumor mutational burden, local T-cell clonality showed a moderate but significant correlation (R about 0.34).

Germline-derived CDR1 and CDR2 are SGHKS and YYEKEE (reference sequence). Deletions cut 0 bases from V and 6 bases from J, with 15 bases between. This CDR3 has 15 residues. The authors amplified TCR beta CDR3 by multiplex PCR with 32 V and 13 J primers. TCRdb passed the multiplex PCR reads through MiXCR, listing each CDR3 protein once. The data show over 10,000 distinct CDR3 sequences, with about 23% seen just once and 13% held by the top ten. The template consisted of bulk tumor genomic DNA, with about 620 ng used per sample. During surgery, several far-apart biopsies were obtained from every primary tumor. The patients were newly diagnosed with non-small cell lung cancer, had not been treated, and had curative surgery. Individuals who provided samples were patients with newly diagnosed non-small cell lung cancer who were having surgery with curative intent.

V and J are TRBV5-5 and TRBJ1-2; tentatively, D is TRBD1 (5 bases). The sample comprised lung tumor tissue. This TCR was sampled from a man aged 50 or older with non-small cell lung cancer. The CDR3, as DNA: TGTGCCAGCAGCTTGGCCCGGTGGGGGTTCGATGGCTACACCTTC. Encoded protein: CASSLARWGFDGYTF.